Given below is one T cell receptor (beta chain) in context. The antigen remains unidentified. Given a much more abundant clone one base away, this may be a read error. Time point of the sample: newly diagnosed GD, antithyroid drugs for less than 3 months. The authors made the TCR library using RNA they extracted from PBMCs. An endocrinology unit in Xi'an, China, supplied the patients. This sample was included in a study of regulatory T cells in long-lasting Graves disease. Study-level findings and limits: Graves' patients with persistent disease showed TCR diversity lower than patients newly diagnosed.

Assembly of TCR beta libraries relied on iRepertoire HTBI primers together with Arm-PCR of CDR3 regions. TCRdb reanalysed the multiplex PCR reads using MiXCR and keeps one entry per CDR3 protein. The data contain 200,000 to 250,000 distinct CDR3 sequences, 15% to 20% of them singletons. These same data were also listed under a study on T cells in Graves' hyperthyroidism and ophthalmopathy. This second report adds: Stable hyperthyroidism: no ophthalmopathy progression over 18 months of follow-up. Exclusion followed for patients with uncontrolled infection, other autoimmune disease, pregnancy or lactation.

The material sequenced was peripheral blood mononuclear cells (PBMCs), taken at new diagnosis, from a patient treated with antithyroid drugs. This receptor was taken from a woman in her thirties with Graves disease.

The CDR3 DNA sequence: TGTGCCGCCAGCAGAGATTTCGCAGAATACTATGGCTACACCTTC. Its protein is CAASRDFAEYYGYTF. The chain links TRBV15 to TRBJ1-2; no firm D call. The CDR3 contains 15 residues. In germline, CDR1 is LNHNV, CDR2 YYDKDF (reference sequence).